One sample yielded the 5 T cell receptor beta chains listed below, sequenced in a study of T cells in Graves' hyperthyroidism and ophthalmopathy (dated by TCRdb to about 2019). The protocol used for the library was multiplex PCR. Sequencing instrument: Illumina HiSeq 2000. Amplification of TCR beta CDR3 regions was carried out from RNA transcripts. A first-round RT-PCR of the TCR CDR3 used the HTBI primer set with the Qiagen OneStep RT-PCR kit. The public reads were run again by TCRdb, first through fastp at Q25 and then through MiXCR, and only productive beta chains were kept. Rows merge per CDR3 protein into single entries with the most common DNA and genes. The sample includes more than 500,000 distinct CDR3 sequences, with around 15% observed a single time. 3.5% to 4% of the sample belongs to the ten largest clones. The specimen was blood. These receptors all come from a woman under 40 with Graves' hyperthyroidism.

This clonotype was found a few times. A much larger clone differs by one base, so this may be a read error. The V call is TRBV6-1, the J call TRBJ2-7, with 10 bases fitting TRBD1. Germline-derived CDR1 and CDR2 are MNHNS and SASEGT. The CDR3 totals 13 residues. CDR3 sequence: CANSHRTGGEQYF. In nucleotides, the CDR3 is TGTGCCAACAGTCACCGGACAGGGGGCGAGCAGTACTTC.

The chain employs TRBV7-8 and TRBJ2-1, with 9 bases that match TRBD1. Germline CDR1 and CDR2: SGHVS and FQNEAQ. The V and J ends lost 1 base and 4 bases, in that order; junction bases with no gene match: 5. The CDR3 spans 16 residues. CDR3 sequence (DNA): TGTGCCAGCAGCTTAGATATTGGGACAGGGTACAATGAGCAGTTCTTC. It is translated as CASSLDIGTGYNEQFF.

Concerning this clonotype: An end of the junction does not agree with germline; a read error may underlie this. V is TRBV19 and J is TRBJ2-7; no clear D. CDR3 length: 16 amino acids. Germline V gives CDR1 LNHDA, CDR2 SQIVND (reference sequence). This CDR3 reads CASSNSKVLSSYEQYF. The DNA of the CDR3 is TGTGCCAGTAGTAACAGCAAAGTCTTAAGCTCCTACGAGCAGTATTTC.

This clonotype was counted many times. CDR3 protein: CSARDQRSKSQYF. The DNA for the CDR3 is TGCAGTGCTAGAGATCAGCGGTCGAAATCGCAGTATTTT. The chain combines TRBV20-1 with TRBJ2-3; possibly TRBD2 for D (5 bases). This CDR3 has 13 residues. Germline V lookup: CDR1 DFQATT, CDR2 SNEGSKA (reference sequence). V lost 0 bases to trimming and J lost 10 bases, with 14 bases between them.

This rearrangement joins TRBV18 to TRBJ1-2, with no clear D. The CDR3 totals 13 residues. Trimming cost V 3 bases and J 7 bases, with 12 bases left between them. Per germline, CDR1 KGHSH and CDR2 LQKENI. The CDR3 spells CASSPSRESGYTF. The CDR3 DNA reads as TGTGCCAGCTCACCTTCCCGGGAGTCTGGCTACACCTTC.